This TCR beta chain was captured in a study of cytomegalovirus exposure and HLA in healthy donors (dated by TCRdb to the late 2010s). General notes on the study: In an earlier analysis of some 550 of the donors, about 260 Gb of sequence data and some 100 million unique TCR beta sequences from roughly 190 million T cells were reported. A later genetic analysis used genome-wide SNP genotypes for about 55% of the 666 donors, treating that subset as a discovery cohort. Both class I and class II loci were covered by HLA typing, at four-digit resolution. Among some 400 genotyped donors of the cohort, an average of roughly 240,000 unique TCR beta nucleotide sequences were sequenced per donor, roughly a sixth of them non-productive. In a later analysis, previously published TCR beta repertoires from about 670 donors were re-analyzed and high-resolution HLA genotyping was added so that TCR occurrence patterns could be studied. Donor age, sex, ethnicity and CMV serostatus were compiled together with the repertoire data. About 280 gigabases of sequencing data and tens of millions of unique TCR sequences were included in an early release covering 500 to 750 HLA-typed donors. The T cell repertoires of 550 to 850 subjects were profiled by immunosequencing and related to cytomegalovirus serostatus. Typing coverage differed by locus: A, B, C, DRB1 and DQB1 were typed in roughly 629-630 donors, DQA1 in 522, DPA1 in 600 to 610, and DPB1 in 472. The study was designed to test whether signatures of past pathogen exposure could be identified by cataloging public T cell receptors. Of the roughly 400 genotyped donors, approximately 83% fell in the genetic ancestry cluster associated with self-reported Caucasian donors. A separate validation cohort of some 130 different subjects was used in addition to the approximately 670-subject first cohort. All discovery cohort repertoires had been generated on a single sequencing platform. In the later analysis, no new phenotypic data were used to find candidate immune exposures; instead, reliance was placed on TCR beta sequences and their occurrence across donors. Five DR-DQ haplotypes were handled as single units for association and clustering because linkage in the cohort was strong. To decide whether each TCR beta V gene segment behaved as functional or pseudogenic, an earlier analysis of approximately 600 of the donors relied on high-throughput TCR beta sequencing. To predict cytomegalovirus infection status, the study brought together high-throughput TCR immunosequencing, statistical association of individual TCRs with disease status, and machine learning. Here is what the overall study found, with its caveats: Several of the top co-occurrence clusters appeared to be linked to parvovirus B19, influenza, CMV and Epstein-Barr virus, according to a later analysis. In an earlier analysis of more than 500 of the donors, most TCR beta V segments appeared in productive rearrangements about 90% or about 30% of the time, broadly matching IMGT annotations. Sequencing depth was assumed to be roughly uniform across donors in the presence/absence analyses, though that assumption may not hold. The study gave a list of some 150 TCR beta chains associated with cytomegalovirus. In a later analysis, most CMV-associated TCR beta chains were found to appear HLA-restricted, with HLA associations seemingly driven largely by CMV exposure. Some IMGT-functional V segments, including TRBV6-2 and TRBV6-3, could not be told apart with the 87-base-pair reads, so those segments were excluded. In both the original and validation cohorts, the classifier was reported to diagnose cytomegalovirus status with high specificity and sensitivity. Because counts were too low, about 15 rarely observed V segments, including chromosome 9 orphons, were left out of the earlier analysis of 587 of the donors. For the cohort, immune exposure information was limited to CMV serostatus. In a later analysis, the rate of TCR association differed among HLA loci, with DRB1 alleles having the most associated TCRs and HLA-C alleles having the fewest. Only TCR beta chains were sequenced in this cohort, and the absence of alpha or paired-chain data limited detectable features. Correlated functional status among segregating V segments might reflect linkage disequilibrium, but an unknown experimental factor could not be ruled out. Because HLA typing was missing for some donors at each locus, association tests included only the typed subset. An association between a missense DCLRE1C variant and V-gene and J-gene trimming of TCR beta chains was found in a later genetic analysis and replicated in an independent cohort. The sequencing pipeline was judged likely to have produced a cluster of highly shared sequence variants as a technical artifact. While some public TCRs were present in many individuals, most TCR sequences turned up only very rarely across donors. In a later analysis, HLA-associated TCR beta chains showed more clonal expansion and lower generation probabilities than non-associated chains that were equally common. Strong co-occurrence of HLA alleles, especially DR and DQ, made assigning TCR associations to individual alleles difficult. A further reported finding was that TCR beta sequences accurately predicted the HLA-A and HLA-B alleles for most subjects in the first cohort. In a later genetic analysis, fewer N-insertions in productive TCRs were reported among donors in an Asian-associated ancestry cluster than the 666-donor mean. A few of the identified cytomegalovirus-associated TCR beta chains were confirmed in vitro to be specific for cytomegalovirus antigens. In a later analysis, 15,000 to 20,000 TCR beta sequences were associated with specific HLA alleles at a false discovery rate of 0.05. It was suggested by the authors that the approach could potentially be generalized to other disease states and immunological phenotypes.

In total, roughly 670 healthy bone marrow donors made up the cohort. At the time of sampling, every cohort member was nominally healthy, though immune exposures that went unrecorded were likely present. The donor tested CMV seronegative, placing the donor among the roughly 350 seronegative members of the cohort. Each donor provided a peripheral blood sample, and peripheral blood mononuclear cells were used for TCR beta sequencing. Genomic DNA was extracted from the blood cell samples with the Qiagen DNeasy Blood Extraction Kit. Notes on this clone: Its recognized antigen is unknown. No much larger clonotype is one base removed from it; base qualities were not supplied.

From the cysteine through the phenylalanine, the CDR3 covers 13 amino acids. Kept here is only the CDR3 DNA, which spans 39 bases and is read in frame from base 1. Trimming removed 7 bases from V and 4 bases from J, leaving 16 bases between the germline ends. Per the germline V gene, SQVTM is the CDR1 and ANQGSEA is the CDR2. Library preparation employed the immunoSEQ multiplex PCR assay. A mixture of 60 forward primers for TCR Vbeta segments and 13 reverse primers for TCR Jbeta segments was used in the multiplex PCR. The CDR3 region of rearranged TCR beta genes was amplified from genomic DNA by a multiplex PCR assay. The amplified TCR beta libraries were sequenced on the Illumina HiSeq System as 87-base-pair reads. Per the authors' processing: A later analysis tallied 80 million to 95 million unique TCR beta chains across the approximately 670 repertoires, and around 10 million of those chains were shared by two or more donors. A nearest-neighbor algorithm error-corrected the raw reads and collapsed the reads into unique sequences, merging closely related sequences to remove PCR and sequencing errors. V, D and J gene segments were assigned by aligning CDR3 sequences to IMGT reference sequences. Each retained sequence needed at least a six-nucleotide match to both a V gene segment and a J gene segment. A rearrangement counted as productive if the CDR3 had no stop codons and remained in frame with V and J, and every other rearrangement counted as non-productive. Following IMGT convention, CDR3 was defined as the stretch from the second conserved V-encoded cysteine to the conserved J-encoded phenylalanine. The earlier analysis of approximately 590 of the donors excluded any sequence lacking an unambiguous match to a single V gene segment. An earlier analysis of several hundred of the donors classified V segments as functional when productive rearrangements were above 56.7% and as segregating when the standard deviation between donors was above 5%. A statistical classification framework was built to diagnose cytomegalovirus status from the catalog of TCR beta chain sequences. A later analysis assigned V and J genes by comparing TCR nucleotide sequences with IMGT/GENE-DB human TR gene sequences. Using the TCRdist pipeline, a later analysis assigned CDR3 sequences along with most-parsimonious VDJ recombination scenarios. In a later analysis, every TCR beta chain was defined by the combination of its CDR3 amino acid sequence and its V-gene family, and reads without a unique V-gene family were dropped. A later analysis removed 550 to 650 highly shared, low-generation-probability nucleotide sequences to deal with suspected cross-contamination and a sequencing artifact. For each public chain, a later analysis derived a clonal expansion index from normalized ranks of inferred template counts within each repertoire. A later analysis computed generation probabilities with a VDJ recombination model fitted to out-of-frame rearrangements, and checked the results against IGoR. In a later analysis, TCR-TCR, TCR-HLA and TCR-CMV co-occurrence was scored with hypergeometric tests, and a repertoire-size bias correction was applied to TCR pairs. A later analysis estimated false discovery rates by permuting HLA or CMV assignments 20 times. In a later analysis, co-occurring TCRs were grouped with DBSCAN, and TCRdist sequence similarity was added when clustering was performed within HLA-allele-positive subsets. Co-occurrence clustering excluded repertoires with fewer than 30,000 or more than 120,000 public chains, plus five with anomalous nucleotide sharing. TCRdb re-hosts the immuneACCESS table, in-frame sequences only. Its copies lack some clones; in the studies checked, an unresolved V gene accounts for under half of them, and the cause for the rest is not known. V and J calls and clone size are as listed in that table; D and trimming were resolved from the DNA. Across this sample there are roughly 160,000 clones, with around 75% seen only once. In total, the top ten clones hold around 2.5% of the sample.

The receptor comes from a female donor in good health and CMV-seronegative. The chain uses TRBV29-1 and TRBJ1-1; TRBD1 is possibly the D segment (6 matching bases). Source material: PBMCs. The CDR3 amino acid sequence is: CSASRQAGTEAFF. The nucleotide sequence is TGCAGCGCCTCCCGACAGGCGGGCACTGAAGCTTTCTTT.